Reported below is one T cell receptor (beta chain). Authors' methods: Estimation of nucleated cell counts was performed using reference gene primer amplification. Using immunoSEQ multiplex PCR, the repertoire was profiled, and TCRdb retains in-frame clones only, with some absent. From that table come the V and J calls and clone size; the DNA was used to work out D and trimming. The data show 75,000 or so clones, approximately 82% seen once. The data are from a study of blood T cell repertoires in COVID-19. About the study: Specimens from acute and convalescent COVID-19 originated in the United States, Italy and Spain. Sample material is recorded as cDNA or gDNA derived from T cells, B-cell-depleted T cells, or PBMCs.

Sequenced sample: peripheral blood. The receptor comes from a woman in her 70s with acute or convalescent COVID-19.

CDR3 in amino acids: CASSLQGAHNEKLFF. Written as DNA, the CDR3 is TGTGCCAGCAGCCTACAGGGGGCGCATAATGAAAAACTGTTTTTT. V gene TRBV7-2 combines with J gene TRBJ1-4; 9 bases line up with TRBD1. This CDR3 is 15 amino acids long. Unmatched junction bases numbered 5, after V lost 5 bases and J lost 4 bases. Per germline, CDR1 SGHTA and CDR2 FQGNSA.